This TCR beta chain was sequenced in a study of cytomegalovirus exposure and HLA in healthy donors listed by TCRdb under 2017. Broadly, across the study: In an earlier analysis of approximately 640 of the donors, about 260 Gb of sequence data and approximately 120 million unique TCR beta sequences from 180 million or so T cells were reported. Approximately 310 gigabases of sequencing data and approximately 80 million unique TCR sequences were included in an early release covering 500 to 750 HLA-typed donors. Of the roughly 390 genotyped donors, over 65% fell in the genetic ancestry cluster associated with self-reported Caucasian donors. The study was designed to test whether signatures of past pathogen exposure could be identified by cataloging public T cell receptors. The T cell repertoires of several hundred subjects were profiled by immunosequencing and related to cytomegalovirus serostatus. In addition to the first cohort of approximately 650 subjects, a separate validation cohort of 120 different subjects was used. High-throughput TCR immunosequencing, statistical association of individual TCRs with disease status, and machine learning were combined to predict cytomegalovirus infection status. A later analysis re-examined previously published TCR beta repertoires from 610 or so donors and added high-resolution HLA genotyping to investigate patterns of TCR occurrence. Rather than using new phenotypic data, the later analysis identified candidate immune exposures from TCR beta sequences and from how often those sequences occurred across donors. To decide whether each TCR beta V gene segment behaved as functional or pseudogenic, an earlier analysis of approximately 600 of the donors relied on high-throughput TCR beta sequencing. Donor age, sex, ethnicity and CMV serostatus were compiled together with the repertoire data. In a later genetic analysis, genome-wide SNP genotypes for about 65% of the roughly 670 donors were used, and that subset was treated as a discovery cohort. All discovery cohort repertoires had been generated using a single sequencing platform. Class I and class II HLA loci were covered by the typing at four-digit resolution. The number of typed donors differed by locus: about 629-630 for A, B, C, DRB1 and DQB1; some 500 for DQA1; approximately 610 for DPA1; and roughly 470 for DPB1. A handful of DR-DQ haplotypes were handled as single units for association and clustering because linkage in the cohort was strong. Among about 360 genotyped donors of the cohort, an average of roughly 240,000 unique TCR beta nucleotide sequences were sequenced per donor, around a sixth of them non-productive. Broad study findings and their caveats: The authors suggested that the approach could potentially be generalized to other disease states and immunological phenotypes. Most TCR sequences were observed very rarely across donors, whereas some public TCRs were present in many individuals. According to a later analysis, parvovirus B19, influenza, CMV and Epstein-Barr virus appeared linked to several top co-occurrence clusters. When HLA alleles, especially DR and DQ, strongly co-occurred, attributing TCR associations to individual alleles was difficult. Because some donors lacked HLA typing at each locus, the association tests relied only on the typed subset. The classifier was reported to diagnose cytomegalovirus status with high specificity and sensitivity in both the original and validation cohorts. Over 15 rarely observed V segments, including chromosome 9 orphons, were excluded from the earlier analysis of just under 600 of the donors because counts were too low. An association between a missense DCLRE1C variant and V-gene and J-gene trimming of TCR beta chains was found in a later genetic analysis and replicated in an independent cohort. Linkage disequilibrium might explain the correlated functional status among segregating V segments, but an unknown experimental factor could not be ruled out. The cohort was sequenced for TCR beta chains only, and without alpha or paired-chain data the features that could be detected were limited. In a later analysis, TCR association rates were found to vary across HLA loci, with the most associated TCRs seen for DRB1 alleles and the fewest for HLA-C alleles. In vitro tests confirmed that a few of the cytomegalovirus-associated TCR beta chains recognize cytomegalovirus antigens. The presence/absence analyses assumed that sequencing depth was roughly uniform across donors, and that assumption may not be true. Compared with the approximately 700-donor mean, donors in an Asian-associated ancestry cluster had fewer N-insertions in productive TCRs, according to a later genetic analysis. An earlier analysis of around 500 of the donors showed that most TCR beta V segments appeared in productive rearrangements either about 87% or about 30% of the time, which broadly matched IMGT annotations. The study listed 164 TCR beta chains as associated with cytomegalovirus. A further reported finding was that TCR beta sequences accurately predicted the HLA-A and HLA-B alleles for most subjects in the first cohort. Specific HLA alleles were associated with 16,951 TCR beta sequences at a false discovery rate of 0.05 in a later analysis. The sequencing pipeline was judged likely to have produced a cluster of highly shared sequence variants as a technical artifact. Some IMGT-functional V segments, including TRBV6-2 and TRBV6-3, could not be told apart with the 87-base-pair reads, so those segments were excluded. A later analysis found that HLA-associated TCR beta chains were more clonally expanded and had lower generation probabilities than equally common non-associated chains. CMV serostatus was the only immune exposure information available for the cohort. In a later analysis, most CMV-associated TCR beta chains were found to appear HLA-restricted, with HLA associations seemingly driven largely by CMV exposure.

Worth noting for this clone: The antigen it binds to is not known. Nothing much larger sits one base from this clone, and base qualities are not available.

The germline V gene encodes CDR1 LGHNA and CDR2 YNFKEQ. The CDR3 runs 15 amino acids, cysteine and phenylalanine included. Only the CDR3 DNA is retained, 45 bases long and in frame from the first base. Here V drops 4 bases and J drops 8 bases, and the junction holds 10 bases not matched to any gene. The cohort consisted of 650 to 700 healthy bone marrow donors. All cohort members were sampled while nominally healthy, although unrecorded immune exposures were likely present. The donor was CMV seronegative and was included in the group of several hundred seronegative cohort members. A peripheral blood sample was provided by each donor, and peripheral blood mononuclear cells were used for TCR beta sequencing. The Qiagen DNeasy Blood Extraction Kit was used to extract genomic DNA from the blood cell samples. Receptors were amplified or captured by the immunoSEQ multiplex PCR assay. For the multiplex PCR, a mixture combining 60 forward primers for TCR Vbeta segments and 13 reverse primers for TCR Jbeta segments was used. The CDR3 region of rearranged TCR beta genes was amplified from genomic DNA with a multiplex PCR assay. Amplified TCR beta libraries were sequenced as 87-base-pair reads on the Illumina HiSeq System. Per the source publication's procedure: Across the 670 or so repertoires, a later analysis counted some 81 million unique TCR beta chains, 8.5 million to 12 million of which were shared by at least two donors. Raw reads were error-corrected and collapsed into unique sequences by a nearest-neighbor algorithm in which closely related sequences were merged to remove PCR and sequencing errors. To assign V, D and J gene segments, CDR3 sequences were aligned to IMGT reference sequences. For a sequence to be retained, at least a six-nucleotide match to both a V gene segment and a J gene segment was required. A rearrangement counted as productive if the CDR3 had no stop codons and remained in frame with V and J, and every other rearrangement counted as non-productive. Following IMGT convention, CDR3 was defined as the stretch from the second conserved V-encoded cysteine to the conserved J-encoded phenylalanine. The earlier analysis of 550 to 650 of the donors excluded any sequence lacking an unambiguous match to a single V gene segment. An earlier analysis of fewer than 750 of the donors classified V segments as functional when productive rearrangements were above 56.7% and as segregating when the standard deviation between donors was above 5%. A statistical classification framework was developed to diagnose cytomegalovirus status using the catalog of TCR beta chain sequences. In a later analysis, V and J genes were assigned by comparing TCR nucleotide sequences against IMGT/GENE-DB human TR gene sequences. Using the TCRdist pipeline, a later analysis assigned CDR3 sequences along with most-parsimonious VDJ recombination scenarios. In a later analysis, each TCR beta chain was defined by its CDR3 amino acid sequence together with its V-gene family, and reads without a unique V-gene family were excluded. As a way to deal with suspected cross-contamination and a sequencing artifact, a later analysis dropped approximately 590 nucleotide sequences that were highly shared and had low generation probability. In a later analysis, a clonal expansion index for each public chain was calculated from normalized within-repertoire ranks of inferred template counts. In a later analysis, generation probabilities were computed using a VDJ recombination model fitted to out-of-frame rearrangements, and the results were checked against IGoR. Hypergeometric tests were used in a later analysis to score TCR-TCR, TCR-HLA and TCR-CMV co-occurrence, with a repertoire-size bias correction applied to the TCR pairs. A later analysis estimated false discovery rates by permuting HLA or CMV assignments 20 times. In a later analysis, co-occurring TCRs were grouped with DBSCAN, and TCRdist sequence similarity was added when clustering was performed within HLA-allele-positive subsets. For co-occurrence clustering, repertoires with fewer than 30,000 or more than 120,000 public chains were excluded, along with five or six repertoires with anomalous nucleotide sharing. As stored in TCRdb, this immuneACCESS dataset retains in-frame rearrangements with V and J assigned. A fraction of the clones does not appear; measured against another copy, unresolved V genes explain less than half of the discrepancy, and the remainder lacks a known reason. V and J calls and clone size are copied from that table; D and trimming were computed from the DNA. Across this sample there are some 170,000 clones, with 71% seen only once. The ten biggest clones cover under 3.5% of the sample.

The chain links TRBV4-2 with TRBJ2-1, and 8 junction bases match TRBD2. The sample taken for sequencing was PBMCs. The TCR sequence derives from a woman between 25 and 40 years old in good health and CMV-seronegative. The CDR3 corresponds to CASSLGLALVDEQFF. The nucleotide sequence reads TGTGCCAGCAGCCTTGGACTAGCTCTGGTCGATGAGCAGTTCTTC.